Detailed here is one TCR beta chain. Its specificity is unknown. The V gene end was trimmed by 2 bases and the J gene end by 4 bases; junction bases not matched to a gene: 5. The CDR3 runs to 16 residues. CDR1 is SGHTA, CDR2 FQGTGA, per germline. These data belong to a study of cytomegalovirus exposure and HLA in healthy donors. Study results and caveats: Three CMV-associated chains proved CMV antigen-specific in vitro. The authors later linked a missense DCLRE1C variant to TCR beta V- and J-gene trimming. In a later analysis, an Asian-associated ancestry cluster reportedly showed fewer N-insertions than the roughly 690-donor mean. A later analysis found TCR association rates differed by HLA locus, highest for DRB1 and lowest for HLA-C.

Primers: 60 Vbeta forward and 13 Jbeta reverse. The repertoire was sequenced with immunoSEQ multiplex PCR; TCRdb's copy has only in-frame clones and lacks some. The sample consists of 90,000 to 120,000 clones, around 70% of them appearing once. This clonotype was obtained from a middle-aged man in good health and CMV-seropositive. The J gene is TRBJ2-3, the V gene TRBV7-3, with 11 bases aligning to TRBD1. The sample taken for sequencing was PBMCs. CDR3 loop: CASSLLGTGGSDTQYF. Written as DNA, the CDR3 is TGTGCCAGCAGCTTACTAGGGACAGGGGGATCAGATACGCAGTATTTT.